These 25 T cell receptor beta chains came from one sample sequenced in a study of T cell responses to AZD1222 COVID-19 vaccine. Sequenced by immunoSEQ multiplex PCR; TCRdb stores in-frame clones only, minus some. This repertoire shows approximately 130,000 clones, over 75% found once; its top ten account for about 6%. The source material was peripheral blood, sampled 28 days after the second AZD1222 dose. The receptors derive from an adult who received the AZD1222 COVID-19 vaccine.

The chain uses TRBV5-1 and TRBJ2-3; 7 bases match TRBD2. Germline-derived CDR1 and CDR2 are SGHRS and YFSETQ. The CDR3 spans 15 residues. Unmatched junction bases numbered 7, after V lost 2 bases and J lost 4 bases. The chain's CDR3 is CASSLSAGDADTQYF. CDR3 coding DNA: TGCGCCAGCAGCTTAAGTGCGGGAGACGCAGATACGCAGTATTTT.

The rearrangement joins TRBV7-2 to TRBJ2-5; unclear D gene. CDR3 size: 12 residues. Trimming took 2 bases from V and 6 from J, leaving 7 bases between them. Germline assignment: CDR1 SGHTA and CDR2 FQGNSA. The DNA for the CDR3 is TGTGCCAGCAGCTTATCGCATAAGACCCAGTACTTC. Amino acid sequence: CASSLSHKTQYF.

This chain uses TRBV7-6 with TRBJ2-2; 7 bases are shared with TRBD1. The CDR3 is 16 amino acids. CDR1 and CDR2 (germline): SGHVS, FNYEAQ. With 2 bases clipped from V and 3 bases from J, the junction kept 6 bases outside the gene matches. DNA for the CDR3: TGTGCCAGCAGCTTAAAAGGGACAGTTTACACCGGGGAGCTGTTTTTT. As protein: CASSLKGTVYTGELFF. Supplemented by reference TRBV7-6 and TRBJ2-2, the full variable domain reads GAGVSQSPRYKVTKRGQDVALRCDPISGHVSLYWYRQALGQGPEFLTYFNYEAQQDKSGLPNDRFSAERPEGSISTLTIQRTEQRDSAMYRCASSLKGTVYTGELFFGEGSRLTVL.

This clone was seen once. The CDR3 nucleotides are TGTGCCAGTAGGCGATCCCCGGGACAGGGGGACTATGGCTACACCTTC. This codes for CASRRSPGQGDYGYTF. V usage is TRBV19 and J usage is TRBJ1-2, with 11 bases fitting TRBD1. From germline, CDR1 is LNHDA and CDR2 SQIVND (reference sequence). V was pared by 6 bases and J by 3 bases, with 9 bases of the junction left unmatched. This CDR3 comprises 16 residues.

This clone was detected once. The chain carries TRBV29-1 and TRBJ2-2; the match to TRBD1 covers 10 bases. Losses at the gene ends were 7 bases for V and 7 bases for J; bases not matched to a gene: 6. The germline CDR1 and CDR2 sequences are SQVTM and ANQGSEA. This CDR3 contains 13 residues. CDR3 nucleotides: TGCAGCGCGGACAGGGGGTATGACGGGGAGCTGTTTTTT. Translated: CSADRGYDGELFF.

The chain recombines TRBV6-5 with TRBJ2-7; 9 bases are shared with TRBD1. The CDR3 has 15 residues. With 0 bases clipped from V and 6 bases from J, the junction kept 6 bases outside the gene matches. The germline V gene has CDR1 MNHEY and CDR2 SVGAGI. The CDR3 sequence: CASSYSGTGTREQYF. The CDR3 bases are TGTGCCAGCAGTTACTCCGGGACAGGGACGCGCGAGCAGTACTTC.

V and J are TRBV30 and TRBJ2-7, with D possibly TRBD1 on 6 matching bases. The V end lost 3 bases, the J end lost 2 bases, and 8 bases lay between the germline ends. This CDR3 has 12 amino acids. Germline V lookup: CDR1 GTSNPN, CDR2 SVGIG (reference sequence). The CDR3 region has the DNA TGTGCCTGGAGCGGGACACCCTACGAGCAGTACTTC. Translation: CAWSGTPYEQYF.

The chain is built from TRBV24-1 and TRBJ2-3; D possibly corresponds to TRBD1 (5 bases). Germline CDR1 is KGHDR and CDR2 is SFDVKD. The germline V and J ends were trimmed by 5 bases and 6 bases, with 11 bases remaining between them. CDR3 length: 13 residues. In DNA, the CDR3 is TGTGCCACCAGTGGGTTTGGGGCGGATACGCAGTATTTT. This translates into CATSGFGADTQYF.

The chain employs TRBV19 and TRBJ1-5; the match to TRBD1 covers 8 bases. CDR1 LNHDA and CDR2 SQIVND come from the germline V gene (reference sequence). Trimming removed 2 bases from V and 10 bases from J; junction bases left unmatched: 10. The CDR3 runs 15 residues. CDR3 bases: TGTGCCAGTAGTATACTCCAGGGGGCCCCACCCCCCCAGCATTTT. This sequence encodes CASSILQGAPPPQHF.

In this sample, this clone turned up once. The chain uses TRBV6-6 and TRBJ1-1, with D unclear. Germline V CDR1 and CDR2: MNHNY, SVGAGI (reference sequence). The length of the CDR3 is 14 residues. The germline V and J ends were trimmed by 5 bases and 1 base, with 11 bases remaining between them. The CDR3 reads CASSGWGGNTEAFF. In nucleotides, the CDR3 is TGTGCCAGCAGTGGGTGGGGAGGGAACACTGAAGCTTTCTTT.

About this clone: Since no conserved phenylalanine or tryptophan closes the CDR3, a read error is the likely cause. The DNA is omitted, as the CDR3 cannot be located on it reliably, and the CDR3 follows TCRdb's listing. The CDR3 spells CASSPCSRRRRR. The V gene is TRBV9, the J gene TRBJ2-7; the D call in the table, TRBD2, was not verified against the DNA. The CDR3 is 12 amino acids long, termini counted. The germline V gene encodes CDR1 SGDLS and CDR2 YYNGEE.

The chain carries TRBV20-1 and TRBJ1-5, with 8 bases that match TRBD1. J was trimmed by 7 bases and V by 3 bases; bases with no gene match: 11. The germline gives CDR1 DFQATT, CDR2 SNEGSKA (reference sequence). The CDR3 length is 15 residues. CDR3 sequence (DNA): TGCAGTGCTAGTGAAGAATCACAGGGGGGCCAGCCCCAGCATTTT. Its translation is CSASEESQGGQPQHF.

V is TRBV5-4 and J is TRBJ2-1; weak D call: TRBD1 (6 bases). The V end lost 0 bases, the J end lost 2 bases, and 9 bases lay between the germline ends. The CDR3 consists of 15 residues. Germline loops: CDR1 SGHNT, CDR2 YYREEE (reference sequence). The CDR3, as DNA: TGTGCCAGCAGCTTGGGTGGGGGCACCTACAATGAGCAGTTCTTC. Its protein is CASSLGGGTYNEQFF.

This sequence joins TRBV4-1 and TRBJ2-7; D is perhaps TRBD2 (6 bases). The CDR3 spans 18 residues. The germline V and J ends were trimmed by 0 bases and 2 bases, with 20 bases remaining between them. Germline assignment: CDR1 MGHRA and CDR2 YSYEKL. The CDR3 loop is CASSQDGDWAGQTYEQYF. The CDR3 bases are TGCGCCAGCAGCCAAGATGGGGACTGGGCGGGCCAGACCTACGAGCAGTACTTC.

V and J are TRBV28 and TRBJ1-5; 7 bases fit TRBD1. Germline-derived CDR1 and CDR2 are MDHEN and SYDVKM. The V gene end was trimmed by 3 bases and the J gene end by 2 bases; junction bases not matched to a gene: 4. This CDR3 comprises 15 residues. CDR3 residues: CASSLTGYRNQPQHF. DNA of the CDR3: TGTGCCAGCAGTTTGACAGGGTATCGCAATCAGCCCCAGCATTTT.

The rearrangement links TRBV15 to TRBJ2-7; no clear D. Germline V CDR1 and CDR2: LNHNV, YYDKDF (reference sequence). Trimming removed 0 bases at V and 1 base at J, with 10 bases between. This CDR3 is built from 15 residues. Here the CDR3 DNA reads TGTGCCACCAGCAGAGATCAAACGGAGTCCTACGAGCAGTACTTC. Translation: CATSRDQTESYEQYF.

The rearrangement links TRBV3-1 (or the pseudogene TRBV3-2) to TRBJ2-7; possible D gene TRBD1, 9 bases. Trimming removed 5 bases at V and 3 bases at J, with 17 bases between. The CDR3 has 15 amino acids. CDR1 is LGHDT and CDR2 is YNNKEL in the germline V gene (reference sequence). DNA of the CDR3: TGTGCCAGCAGCGCGGGGGGACAGGGAAGCTACGAGCAGTACTTC. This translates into CASSAGGQGSYEQYF.

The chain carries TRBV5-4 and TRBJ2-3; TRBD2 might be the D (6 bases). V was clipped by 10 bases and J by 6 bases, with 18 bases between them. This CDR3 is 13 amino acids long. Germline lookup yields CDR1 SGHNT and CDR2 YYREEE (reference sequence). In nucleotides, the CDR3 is TGTGCCTCTGGGAGCGGGTGGAAGGATACGCAGTATTTT. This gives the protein CASGSGWKDTQYF.

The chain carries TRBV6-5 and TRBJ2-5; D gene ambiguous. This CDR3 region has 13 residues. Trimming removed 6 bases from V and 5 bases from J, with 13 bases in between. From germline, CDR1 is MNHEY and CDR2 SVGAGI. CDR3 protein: CASSLLLGETQYF. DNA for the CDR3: TGTGCCAGCAGCCTATTACTGGGGGAGACCCAGTACTTC.

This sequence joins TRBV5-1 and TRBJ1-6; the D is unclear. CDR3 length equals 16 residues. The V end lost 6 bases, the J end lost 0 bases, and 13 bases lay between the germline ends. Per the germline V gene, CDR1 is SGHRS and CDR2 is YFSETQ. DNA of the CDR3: TGCGCCAGCAACCTCCAGACAAGCTCCTATAATTCACCCCTCCACTTT. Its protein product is CASNLQTSSYNSPLHF. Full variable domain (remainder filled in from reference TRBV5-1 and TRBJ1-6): KAGVTQTPRYLIKTRGQQVTLSCSPISGHRSVSWYQQTPGQGLQFLFEYFSETQRNKGNFPGRFSGRQFSNSRSEMNVSTLELGDSALYLCASNLQTSSYNSPLHFGNGTRLTVT.

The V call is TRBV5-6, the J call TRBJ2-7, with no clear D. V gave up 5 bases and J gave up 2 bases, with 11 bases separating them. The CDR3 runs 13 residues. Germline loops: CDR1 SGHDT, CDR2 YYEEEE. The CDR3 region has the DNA TGTGCCAGCAGTCGACTGGTAACCTACGAGCAGTACTTC. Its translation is CASSRLVTYEQYF.

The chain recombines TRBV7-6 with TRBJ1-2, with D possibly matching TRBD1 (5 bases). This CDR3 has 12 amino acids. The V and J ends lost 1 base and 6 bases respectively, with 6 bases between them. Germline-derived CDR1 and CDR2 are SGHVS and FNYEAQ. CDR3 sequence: CASSLEGDGYTF. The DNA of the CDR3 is TGTGCCAGCAGCTTAGAAGGGGATGGCTACACCTTC. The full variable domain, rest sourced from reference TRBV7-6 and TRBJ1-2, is GAGVSQSPRYKVTKRGQDVALRCDPISGHVSLYWYRQALGQGPEFLTYFNYEAQQDKSGLPNDRFSAERPEGSISTLTIQRTEQRDSAMYRCASSLEGDGYTFGSGTRLTVV.

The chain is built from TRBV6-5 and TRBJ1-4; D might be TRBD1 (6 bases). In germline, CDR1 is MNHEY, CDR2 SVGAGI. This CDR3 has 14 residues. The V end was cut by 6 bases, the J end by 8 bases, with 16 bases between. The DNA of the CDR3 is TGTGCCAGCAGACAAGGGGGGGGTCGGGAAAAACTGTTTTTT. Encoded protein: CASRQGGGREKLFF.

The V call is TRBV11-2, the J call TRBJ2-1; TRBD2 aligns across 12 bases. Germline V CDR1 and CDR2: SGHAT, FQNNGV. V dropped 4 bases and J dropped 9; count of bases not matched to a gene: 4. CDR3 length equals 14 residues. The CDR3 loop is CASSSSGGAGEQFF. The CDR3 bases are TGTGCCAGCAGCTCTAGCGGGGGGGCGGGTGAGCAGTTCTTC.

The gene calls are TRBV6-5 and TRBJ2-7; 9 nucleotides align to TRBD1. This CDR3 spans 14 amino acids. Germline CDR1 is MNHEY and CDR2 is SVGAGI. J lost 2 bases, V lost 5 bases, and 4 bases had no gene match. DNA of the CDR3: TGTGCCAGCAGTCGGGACAGGGATACCTACGAGCAGTACTTC. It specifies CASSRDRDTYEQYF.